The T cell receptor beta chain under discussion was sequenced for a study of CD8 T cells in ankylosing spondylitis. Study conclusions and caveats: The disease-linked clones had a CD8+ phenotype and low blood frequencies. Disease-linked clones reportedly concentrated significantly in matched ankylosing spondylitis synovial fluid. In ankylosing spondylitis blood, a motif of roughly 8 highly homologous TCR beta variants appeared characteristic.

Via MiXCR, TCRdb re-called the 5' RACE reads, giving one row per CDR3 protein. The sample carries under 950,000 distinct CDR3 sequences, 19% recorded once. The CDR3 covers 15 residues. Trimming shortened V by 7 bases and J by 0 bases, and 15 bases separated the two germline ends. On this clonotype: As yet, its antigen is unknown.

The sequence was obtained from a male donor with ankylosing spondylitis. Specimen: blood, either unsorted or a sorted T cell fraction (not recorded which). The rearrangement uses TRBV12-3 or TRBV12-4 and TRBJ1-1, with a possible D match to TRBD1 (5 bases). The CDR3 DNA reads TGTGCCAGCAACTTTGGGACTCCCCTGAACACTGAAGCTTTCTTT. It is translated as CASNFGTPLNTEAFF.